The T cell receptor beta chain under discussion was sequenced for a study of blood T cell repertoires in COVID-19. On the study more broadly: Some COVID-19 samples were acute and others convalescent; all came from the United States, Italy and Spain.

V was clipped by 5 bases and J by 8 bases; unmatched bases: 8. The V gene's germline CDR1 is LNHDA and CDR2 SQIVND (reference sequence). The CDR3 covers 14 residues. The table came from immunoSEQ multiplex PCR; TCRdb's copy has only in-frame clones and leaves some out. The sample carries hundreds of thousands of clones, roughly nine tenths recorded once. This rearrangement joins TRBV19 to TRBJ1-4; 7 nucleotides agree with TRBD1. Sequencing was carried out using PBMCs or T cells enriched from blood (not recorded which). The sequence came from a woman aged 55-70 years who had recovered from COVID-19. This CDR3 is CASSYRGRLEKLFF. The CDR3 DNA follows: TGTGCCAGTAGTTACAGGGGACGTCTAGAAAAACTGTTTTTT.